Presented here are 5 T cell receptor beta chains from one specimen sequenced in a study of blood T cell repertoires in COVID-19. The data were produced by immunoSEQ multiplex PCR, yet TCRdb's version contains in-frame clones alone and is incomplete. This table has 75,000 to 100,000 clones, around 87% appearing once. The sequenced sample consisted of peripheral blood. The receptor set was obtained from a human donor in a cohort sampled during active COVID-19.

The V and J genes are TRBV5-1 and TRBJ2-5, with 9 bases matching TRBD1. Germline CDR1 and CDR2: SGHRS and YFSETQ. The CDR3 totals 14 residues. Trimming took 4 bases from V and 2 from J; bases not matched to a gene: 3. CDR3 DNA: TGCGCCAGCAGCCAGGGACAGGGACAAGAGACCCAGTACTTC. This sequence encodes CASSQGQGQETQYF.

The V and J genes are TRBV7-2 and TRBJ2-3, with D perhaps TRBD2 (7 bases). Germline V gene data show CDR1 as SGHTA and CDR2 as FQGNSA. The V end lost 7 bases, the J end lost 2 bases, and 19 bases lay between the germline ends. The CDR3 has 16 residues. The CDR3 sequence is CASTTGWRGNTDTQYF. In nucleotides, the CDR3 is TGTGCCAGCACCACAGGGTGGCGGGGGAACACAGATACGCAGTATTTT.

CDR3 nucleotides: TGTGCCAGCAGCGTAGAAGGACAGGTTGGAGAAAAACTGTTTTTT. Translation gives CASSVEGQVGEKLFF. The chain links TRBV9 to TRBJ1-4; TRBD1 matches at 7 bases. The CDR3 spans 15 residues. Germline lookup yields CDR1 SGDLS and CDR2 YYNGEE. V dropped 0 bases and J dropped 8; count of bases not matched to a gene: 7.

This sequence joins TRBV4-2 and TRBJ2-2; 13 bases agree with TRBD2. Germline trimming cut 3 bases from V and 5 bases from J; bases unmatched to any gene: 9. CDR1 is LGHNA, CDR2 YNFKEQ, per germline. This CDR3 has 18 residues. In nucleotides, the CDR3 is TGTGCCAGCAGCCACGCAGGGACTAGCGGGATCGGTACCGGGGAGCTGTTTTTT. Amino acids: CASSHAGTSGIGTGELFF.

The chain couples TRBV5-4 to TRBJ1-6, with D maybe TRBD1 (5 bases). This CDR3 is 16 amino acids long. The germline CDR1 and CDR2 sequences are SGHNT and YYREEE (reference sequence). V dropped 0 bases and J dropped 9 bases, with 16 bases sitting between them. CDR3 loop: CASSLAMGGVGSPLHF. CDR3 sequence (DNA): TGTGCCAGCAGCTTGGCCATGGGAGGGGTTGGTTCACCCCTCCACTTT.